A single T cell receptor (beta chain) is shown here with its context. Germline trimming cut 3 bases from V and 9 bases from J; bases unmatched to any gene: 6. The CDR3 is 13 residues long. Germline loops: CDR1 LNHDA, CDR2 SQIVND (reference sequence). The data belong to a study of blood T cell repertoires in COVID-19. On the study more broadly: Samples representing acute and convalescent COVID-19 were sourced from the United States, Italy and Spain. T cells, B-cell-depleted T cells, or PBMCs supplied cDNA or gDNA.

In the original processing: Amplification of reference gene primers was used by the study to estimate nucleated cell counts. Data came from immunoSEQ multiplex PCR; TCRdb stores just in-frame clones and leaves some out. Clone size and the V and J calls come from that table; the DNA yielded D and trimming. Counted here are about 160,000 clones, around 86% occurring once; the ten biggest clones make up approximately 12%. This receptor was identified in a man aged 70 or older who had recovered from COVID-19. The sequenced material came from peripheral blood. This chain links TRBV19 with TRBJ1-1, with 8 bases lining up with TRBD1. The CDR3: CASSISRDRKAFF. The CDR3 DNA follows: TGTGCCAGTAGTATTTCTCGGGACAGGAAAGCTTTCTTT.